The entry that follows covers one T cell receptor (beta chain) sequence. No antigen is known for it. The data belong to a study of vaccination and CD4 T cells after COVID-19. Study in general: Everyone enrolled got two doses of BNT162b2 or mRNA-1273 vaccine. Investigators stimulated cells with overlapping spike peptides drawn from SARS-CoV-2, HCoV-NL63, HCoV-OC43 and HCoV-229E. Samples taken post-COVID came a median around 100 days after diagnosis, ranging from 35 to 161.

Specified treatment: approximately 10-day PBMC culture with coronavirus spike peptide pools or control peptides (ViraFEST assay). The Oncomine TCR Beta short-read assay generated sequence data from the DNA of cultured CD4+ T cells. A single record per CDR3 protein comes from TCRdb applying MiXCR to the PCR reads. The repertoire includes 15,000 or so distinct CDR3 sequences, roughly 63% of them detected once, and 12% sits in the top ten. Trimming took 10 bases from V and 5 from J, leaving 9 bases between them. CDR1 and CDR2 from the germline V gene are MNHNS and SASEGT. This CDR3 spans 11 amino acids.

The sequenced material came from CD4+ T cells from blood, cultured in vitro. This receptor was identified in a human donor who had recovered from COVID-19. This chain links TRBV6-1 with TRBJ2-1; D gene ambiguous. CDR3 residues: CAISLDNEQFF. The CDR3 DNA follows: TGTGCCATCAGCCTAGACAATGAGCAGTTCTTC.